What follows is one T cell receptor (beta chain) and its context. The sample originates from a study of blood T cell repertoires in COVID-19. Germline CDR1 reads LNHNV; CDR2 reads YYDKDF (reference sequence). The V segment lost 1 base and the J segment 5 bases; nucleotides outside the gene matches: 17. The CDR3 spans 19 residues. Produced via immunoSEQ multiplex PCR; TCRdb's table is partial and in-frame only. The sample has thousands of clones; about 86% are singletons. The genes are TRBV15 and TRBJ1-5; the match to TRBD1 covers 7 bases. This clonotype originated in a human donor in a cohort sampled during active COVID-19. The sample taken for sequencing was peripheral blood. DNA for the CDR3: TGTGCCACCAGCAGAGGTTTGGTATTCAGGGACAGCGGGCATCAGCCCCAGCATTTT. Translation gives CATSRGLVFRDSGHQPQHF.